This T cell receptor (beta chain) was found in a study of glioma-infiltrating T cells after dendritic cell vaccination. The overall study: At biweekly intervals, patients got three intradermal dendritic cell vaccine injections.

Assay: immunoSEQ multiplex PCR; the TCRdb copy retains only in-frame clones and omits some. The table shows around 100,000 clones, with approximately 80% occurring only once. A single count supports this clone. The TCR was taken from a human donor with glioblastoma. The sequences come from blood, collected before dendritic cell vaccination.

Written as DNA, the CDR3 is TGTGCCAGCAGCTACTCCGGGACAGGGCCCGAGCAGTACTTC. This gives the protein CASSYSGTGPEQYF. This chain uses TRBV7-9 with TRBJ2-7; 9 nucleotides align to TRBD1. Unmatched junction bases numbered 7, after V lost 4 bases and J lost 6 bases. The CDR3 is made up of 14 amino acids. Germline CDR1 is SEHNR and CDR2 is FQNEAQ (reference sequence).